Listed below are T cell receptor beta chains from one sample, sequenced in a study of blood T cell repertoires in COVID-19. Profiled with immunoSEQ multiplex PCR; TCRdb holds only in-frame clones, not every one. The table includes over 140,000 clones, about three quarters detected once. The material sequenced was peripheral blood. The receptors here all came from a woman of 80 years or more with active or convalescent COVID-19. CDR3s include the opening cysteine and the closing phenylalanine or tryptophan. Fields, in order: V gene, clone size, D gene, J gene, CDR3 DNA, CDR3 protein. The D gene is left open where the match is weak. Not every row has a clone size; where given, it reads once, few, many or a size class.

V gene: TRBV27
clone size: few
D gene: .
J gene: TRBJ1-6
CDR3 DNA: TGTGCCAGCAGTTTATCGTCCTTGCGGTTCAGATTTAATTCACCCCTCCACTTT
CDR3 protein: CASSLSSLRFRFNSPLHF

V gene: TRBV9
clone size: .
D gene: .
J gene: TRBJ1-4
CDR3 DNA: TGTGCCAGCAGCGACGGTACCGGGACTCGGGAAAAACTGTTTTTT
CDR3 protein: CASSDGTGTREKLFF

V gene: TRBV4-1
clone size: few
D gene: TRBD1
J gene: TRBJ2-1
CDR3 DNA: TGCGCCAGCAGCCAAGAGGGGACAGAAGGTGAGCAGTTCTTC
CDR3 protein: CASSQEGTEGEQFF

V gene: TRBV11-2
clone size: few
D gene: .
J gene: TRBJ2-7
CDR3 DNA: TGTGCCAGCAGCCCGTCGCGGGGGCGTCGTAACTACGAGCAGTACTTC
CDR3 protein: CASSPSRGRRNYEQYF

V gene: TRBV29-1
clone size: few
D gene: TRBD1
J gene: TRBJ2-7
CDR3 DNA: TGCAGCGTGGGGCCCGGACAGGGAGTAGAGCAGTACTTC
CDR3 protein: CSVGPGQGVEQYF

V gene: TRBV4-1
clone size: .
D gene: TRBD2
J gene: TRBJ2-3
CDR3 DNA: TGCGCCAGCAGCCAAGATATGTCTAGCGGGGGGGCCAAAGATACGCAGTATTTT
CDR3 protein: CASSQDMSSGGAKDTQYF

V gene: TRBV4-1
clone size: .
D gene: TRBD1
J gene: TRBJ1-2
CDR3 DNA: TGCGCCAGCAGCCAATCCTCCTTCCCGGGACAGGGTAGTGGCTACACCTTC
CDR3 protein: CASSQSSFPGQGSGYTF

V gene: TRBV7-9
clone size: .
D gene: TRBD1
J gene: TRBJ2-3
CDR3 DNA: TGTGCCAGCAGAAGGACAGGTGCAGATACGCAGTATTTT
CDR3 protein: CASRRTGADTQYF

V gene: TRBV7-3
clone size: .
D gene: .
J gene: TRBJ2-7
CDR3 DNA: TGTGCCAGCAGCTTAAGTGTGGGGCCGGAGGAGCAGTACTTC
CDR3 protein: CASSLSVGPEEQYF

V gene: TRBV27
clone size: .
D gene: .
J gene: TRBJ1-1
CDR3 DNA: TGTGCCAGCGCCGCGGAGTCGGCGAACACTGAAGCTTTCTTT
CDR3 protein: CASAAESANTEAFF

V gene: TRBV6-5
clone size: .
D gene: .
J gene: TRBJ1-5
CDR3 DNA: TGTGCCAGCAGTTACAGTAGGGGGTCAAATCAGCCCCAGCATTTT
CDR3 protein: CASSYSRGSNQPQHF

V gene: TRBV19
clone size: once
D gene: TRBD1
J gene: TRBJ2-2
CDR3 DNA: TGTGCCAGTAAACAGGGGTTGATGGACACCGGGGAGCTGTTTTTT
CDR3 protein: CASKQGLMDTGELFF

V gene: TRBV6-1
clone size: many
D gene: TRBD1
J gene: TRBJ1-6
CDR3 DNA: TGTGCCAGCAGTGAAAGAGCAGGGGGCTTTAATTCACCCCTCCACTTT
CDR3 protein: CASSERAGGFNSPLHF

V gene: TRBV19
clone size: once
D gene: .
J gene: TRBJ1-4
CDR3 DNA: TGTGCCAGTCTGGACAGCGACGCTGCAACTAATGAAAAACTGTTTTTT
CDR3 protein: CASLDSDAATNEKLFF

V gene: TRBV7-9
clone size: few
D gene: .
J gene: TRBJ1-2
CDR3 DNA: TGTGCCAGCAGCGGGCGGAATTCCAGGGGACACTACACCTTC
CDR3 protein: CASSGRNSRGHYTF

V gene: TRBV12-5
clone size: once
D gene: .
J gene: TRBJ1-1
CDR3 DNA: TGTGCTAGTGGTTTGAAGGAGTCCACTGAAGCTTTCTTT
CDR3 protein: CASGLKESTEAFF

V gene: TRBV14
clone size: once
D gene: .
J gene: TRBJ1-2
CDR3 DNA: TGTGCCAGCAGCCAACGGCGGCGCGGCTACACCTTC
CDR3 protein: CASSQRRRGYTF

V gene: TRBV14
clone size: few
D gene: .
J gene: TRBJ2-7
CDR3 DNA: TGTGCCAGCAGCCAAGGGAGGATGAACGAGCAGTACTTC
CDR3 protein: CASSQGRMNEQYF

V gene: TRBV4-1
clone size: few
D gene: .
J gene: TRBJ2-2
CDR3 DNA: TGCGCCAGCAGCCAGCAGGTGTTGAACACCGGGGAGCTGTTTTTT
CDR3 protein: CASSQQVLNTGELFF

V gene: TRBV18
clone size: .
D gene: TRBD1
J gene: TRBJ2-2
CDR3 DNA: TGTGCCAGCTCACCAAGGACAGGGGACACCGGGGAGCTGTTTTTT
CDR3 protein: CASSPRTGDTGELFF

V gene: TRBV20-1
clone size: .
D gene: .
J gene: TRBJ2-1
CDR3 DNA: TGCAGTGCCGCGAACAATGAGCAGTTCTTC
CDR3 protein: CSAANNEQFF

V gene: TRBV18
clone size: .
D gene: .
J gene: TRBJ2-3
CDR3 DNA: TGTGCCAGCTCACCTGTTGGGACTAGCACAGATACGCAGTATTTT
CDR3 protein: CASSPVGTSTDTQYF

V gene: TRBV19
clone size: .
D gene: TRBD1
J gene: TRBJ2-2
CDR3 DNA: TGTGCCAGTAGTAAGCCAGTAGGGGGCCAAAACACCGGGGAGCTGTTTTTT
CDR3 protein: CASSKPVGGQNTGELFF

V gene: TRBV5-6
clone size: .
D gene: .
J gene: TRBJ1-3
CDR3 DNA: TGTGCCAGCAGCTTGGGACAGCGTCACTCTGGAAACACCATATATTTT
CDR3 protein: CASSLGQRHSGNTIYF

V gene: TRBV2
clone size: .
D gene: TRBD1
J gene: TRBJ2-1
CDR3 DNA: TGTGCCAGCAGTGCTCGGACAGGGAACAATGAGCAGTTCTTC
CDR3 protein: CASSARTGNNEQFF

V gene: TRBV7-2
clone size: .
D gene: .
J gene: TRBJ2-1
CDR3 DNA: TGTGCCAGCAGCTTAGCCGGGGGCTACAATGAGCAGTTCTTC
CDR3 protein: CASSLAGGYNEQFF

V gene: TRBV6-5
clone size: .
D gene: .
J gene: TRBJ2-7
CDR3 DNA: TGTGCCAGCAGCCTAGCTACCTACGAGCAGTACTTC
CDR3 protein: CASSLATYEQYF

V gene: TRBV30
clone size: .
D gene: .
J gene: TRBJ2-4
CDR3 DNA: TGTGCCTGGAGTGTAAACAGGAACATTCAGTACTTC
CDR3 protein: CAWSVNRNIQYF

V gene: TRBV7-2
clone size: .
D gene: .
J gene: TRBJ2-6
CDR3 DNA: TGTGCCAGCAGCACCGACATAATAAGCTCTGGGGCCAACGTCCTGACTTTC
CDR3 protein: CASSTDIISSGANVLTF

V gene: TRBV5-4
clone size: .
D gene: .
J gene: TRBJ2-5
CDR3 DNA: TGTGCCAGCAGCTTGGGACAGCTTCAAGAGACCCAGTACTTC
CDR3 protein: CASSLGQLQETQYF

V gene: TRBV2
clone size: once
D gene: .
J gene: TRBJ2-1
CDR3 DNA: TGTGCCAGCAGTCAGCGGGTGGGTCCCTACAATGAGCAGTTCTTC
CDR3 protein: CASSQRVGPYNEQFF

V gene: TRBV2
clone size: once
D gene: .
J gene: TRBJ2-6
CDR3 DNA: TGTGCCAGCAGCTACAGGTTTCGCTCTGGGGCCAACGTCCTGACTTTC
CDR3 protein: CASSYRFRSGANVLTF

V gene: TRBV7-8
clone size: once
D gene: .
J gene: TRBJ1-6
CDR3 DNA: TGTGCCAGCAGCCAAACGTGGAGCTCCTATAATTCACCCCTCCACTTT
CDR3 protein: CASSQTWSSYNSPLHF

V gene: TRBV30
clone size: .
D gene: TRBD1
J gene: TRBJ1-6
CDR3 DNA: TGTGCCTGGAGCGTGGACAGGGAGAACTCACCCCTCCACTTT
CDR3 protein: CAWSVDRENSPLHF

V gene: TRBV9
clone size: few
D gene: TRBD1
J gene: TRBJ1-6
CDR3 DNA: TGTGCCAGCAGCGAGTCGGGACAGGGAGTGTTGAATTCACCCCTCCACTTT
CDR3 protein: CASSESGQGVLNSPLHF

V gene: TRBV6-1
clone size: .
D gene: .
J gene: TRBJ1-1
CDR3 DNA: TGTGCCAGCAGTGAAGAGAGGTACACTGAAGCTTTCTTT
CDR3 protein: CASSEERYTEAFF

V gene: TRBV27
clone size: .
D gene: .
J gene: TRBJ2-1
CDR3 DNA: TGTGCCAGCAGTTTGGCAGGGGTTGCGAATGAGCAGTTCTTC
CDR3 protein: CASSLAGVANEQFF

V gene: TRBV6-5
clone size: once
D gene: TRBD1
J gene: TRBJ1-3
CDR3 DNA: TGTGCCAGCAGTTACTCGAGGACAGGGGGAAACACCATATATTTT
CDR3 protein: CASSYSRTGGNTIYF

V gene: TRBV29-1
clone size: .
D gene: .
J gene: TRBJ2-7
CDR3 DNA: TGCAGCGTTGAAGATCCTTCCGGGGGACGGGGCGAGCAGTACTTC
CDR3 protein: CSVEDPSGGRGEQYF

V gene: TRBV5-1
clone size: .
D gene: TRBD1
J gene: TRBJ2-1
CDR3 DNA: TGCGCCAGCAGCTTGGCCACAACAGGGGAGTTCCCCTACAATGAGCAGTTCTTC
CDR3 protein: CASSLATTGEFPYNEQFF

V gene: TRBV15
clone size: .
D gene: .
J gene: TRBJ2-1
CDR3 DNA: TGTGCCACCAGCAGAGGTGGCGGGATCAATGAGCAGTTCTTC
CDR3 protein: CATSRGGGINEQFF

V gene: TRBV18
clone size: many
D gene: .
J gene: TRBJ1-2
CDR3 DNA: TGTGCCAGCTCACCAACGGGGACTAACTATGGCTACACCTTC
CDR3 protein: CASSPTGTNYGYTF

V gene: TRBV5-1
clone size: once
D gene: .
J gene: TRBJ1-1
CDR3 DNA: TGCGCCAGCAGCTTGTCAACAGGCAAGAACACTGAAGCTTTCTTT
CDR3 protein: CASSLSTGKNTEAFF

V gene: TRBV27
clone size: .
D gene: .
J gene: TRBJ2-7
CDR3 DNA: TGTGCCAGCAGTTTAAGGGGGGGGCGGATTCCCTACGAGCAGTACTTC
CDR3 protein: CASSLRGGRIPYEQYF

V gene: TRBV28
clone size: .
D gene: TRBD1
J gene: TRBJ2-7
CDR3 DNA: TGTGCCAGCAGTTTAGTACCGGGACAGGGGGGCTACGAGCAGTACTTC
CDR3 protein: CASSLVPGQGGYEQYF